Listed below are T cell receptor beta chains from one sample, sequenced in a study of Ad26.COV2.S vaccination and SARS-CoV-2 variants. Sequencing was performed with immunoSEQ multiplex PCR; in TCRdb, only in-frame clones are kept and a portion is missing. The table shows about 460,000 clones, with 89% occurring only once. The source was peripheral blood, collected in a trial of Ad26.COV2.S vaccine versus placebo. These receptors were collected from a person between 18 and 65 years old who received the Ad26.COV2.S COVID-19 vaccine or a placebo. CDR3s include the opening cysteine and the closing phenylalanine or tryptophan. Each record gives: D gene, V gene, J gene, CDR3 DNA, CDR3 protein. A D gene is named only where the DNA matches it firmly.

D gene: .
V gene: TRBV13
J gene: TRBJ2-3
CDR3 DNA: TGTGCCAGCAGAGTCGGGCAGGGGACTATAGAGGGCACAGATACGCAGTATTTT
CDR3 protein: CASRVGQGTIEGTDTQYF

D gene: .
V gene: TRBV9
J gene: TRBJ1-5
CDR3 DNA: TGTGCCAGCAGCGTAGGAGGGGCCCGGAATCAGCCCCAGCATTTT
CDR3 protein: CASSVGGARNQPQHF

D gene: .
V gene: TRBV7-9
J gene: TRBJ1-4
CDR3 DNA: TGTGCCAGCAGCCTAAGACAGGCCGAGGGCAATGAAAAACTGTTTTTT
CDR3 protein: CASSLRQAEGNEKLFF

D gene: .
V gene: TRBV7-9
J gene: TRBJ2-2
CDR3 DNA: TGTGCCAGCAGCCGATCCGGCGGGACCGGGGAGCTGTTTTTT
CDR3 protein: CASSRSGGTGELFF

D gene: .
V gene: TRBV28
J gene: TRBJ1-1
CDR3 DNA: TGTGCCAGCAGTTTATATCGGGGAATGAACACTGAAGCTTTCTTT
CDR3 protein: CASSLYRGMNTEAFF

D gene: TRBD2
V gene: TRBV9
J gene: TRBJ2-1
CDR3 DNA: TGTGCCAGCAGCCATAACGTTCGGGAGGGCCGGAACAATGAGCAGTTCTTC
CDR3 protein: CASSHNVREGRNNEQFF

D gene: .
V gene: TRBV9
J gene: TRBJ2-7
CDR3 DNA: TGTGCCAGCAGCGTAGGGGGAACAGGAACCGGCGAGCAGTACTTC
CDR3 protein: CASSVGGTGTGEQYF

D gene: TRBD1
V gene: TRBV19
J gene: TRBJ2-6
CDR3 DNA: TGTGCCAGTAGGACCTTCCACCCAGGGACAGTCTCAGCTGGGGCCAACGCCCTGACTTTC
CDR3 protein: CASRTFHPGTVSAGANALTF

D gene: .
V gene: TRBV19
J gene: TRBJ2-3
CDR3 DNA: TGTGCCAGTAGCCCAGAACAGGGTCTAACAGATACGCAGTATTTT
CDR3 protein: CASSPEQGLTDTQYF

D gene: .
V gene: TRBV7-9
J gene: TRBJ1-2
CDR3 DNA: TGTGCCAGCAGCTTAGTAGAAATCGGGGGGGCCCGCTACACCTTC
CDR3 protein: CASSLVEIGGARYTF

D gene: .
V gene: TRBV6-5
J gene: TRBJ2-1
CDR3 DNA: TGTGCCAGCCGATCGGATCAGGGCGGTGAGCAGTTCTTC
CDR3 protein: CASRSDQGGEQFF

D gene: TRBD2
V gene: TRBV6-5
J gene: TRBJ2-7
CDR3 DNA: TGTGCCAGCAGTTTGACTAGCGGGAGACGCGAGCAGTACTTC
CDR3 protein: CASSLTSGRREQYF

D gene: .
V gene: TRBV7-9
J gene: TRBJ2-5
CDR3 DNA: TGTGCCAGCAGCGCCCGAGGGGGGGTAGAGACCCAGTACTTC
CDR3 protein: CASSARGGVETQYF